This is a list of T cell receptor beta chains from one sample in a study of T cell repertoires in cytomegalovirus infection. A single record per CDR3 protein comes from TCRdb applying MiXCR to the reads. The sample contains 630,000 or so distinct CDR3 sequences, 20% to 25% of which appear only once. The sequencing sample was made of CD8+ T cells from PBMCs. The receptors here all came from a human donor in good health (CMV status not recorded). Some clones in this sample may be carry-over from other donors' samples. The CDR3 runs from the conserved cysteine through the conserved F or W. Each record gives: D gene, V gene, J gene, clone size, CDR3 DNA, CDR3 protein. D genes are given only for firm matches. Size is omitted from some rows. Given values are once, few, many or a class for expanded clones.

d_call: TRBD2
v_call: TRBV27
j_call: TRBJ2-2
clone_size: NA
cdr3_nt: TGTGCCAGCAGTTTACCCCTGACTAGCGGGGGGCGGTACACCGGGGAGCTGTTTTTT
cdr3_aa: CASSLPLTSGGRYTGELFF

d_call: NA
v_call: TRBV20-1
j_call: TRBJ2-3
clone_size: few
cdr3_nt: TGCAGTGCTAAAGCCAGAACAGATACGCAGTATTTT
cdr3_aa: CSAKARTDTQYF

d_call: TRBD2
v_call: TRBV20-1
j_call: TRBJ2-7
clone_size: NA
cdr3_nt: TGCAGTGCTAGCCAACTAGCGGTTCCTACCGCCGAGCAGTACTTC
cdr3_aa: CSASQLAVPTAEQYF

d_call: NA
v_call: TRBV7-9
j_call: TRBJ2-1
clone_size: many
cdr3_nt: TGTGCCAGCAGCTGGGGGGACCCTAAGTTCTTC
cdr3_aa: CASSWGDPKFF

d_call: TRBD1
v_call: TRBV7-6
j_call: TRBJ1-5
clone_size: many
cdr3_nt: TGTGCCAGCAGCTCAATGACAGGGTCGGAGCCCCAGCATTTT
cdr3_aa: CASSSMTGSEPQHF

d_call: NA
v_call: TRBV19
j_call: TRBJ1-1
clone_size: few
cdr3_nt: TGTGCCAGTAGTACAGGGCTAGACACTGAAGCTTTCTTT
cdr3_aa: CASSTGLDTEAFF

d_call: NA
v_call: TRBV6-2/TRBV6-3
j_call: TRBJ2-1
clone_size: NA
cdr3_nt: TGTGCCAGCACCTGGGGGACACACAATGAGCAGTTCTTC
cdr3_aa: CASTWGTHNEQFF

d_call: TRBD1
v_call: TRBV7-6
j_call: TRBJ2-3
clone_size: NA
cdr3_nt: TGTGTCAGCAGCCCGACAGGGGACACAGATACGCAGTATTTT
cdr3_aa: CVSSPTGDTDTQYF

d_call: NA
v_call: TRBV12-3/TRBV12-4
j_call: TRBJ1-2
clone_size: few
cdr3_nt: TGTGCCAGCCTTTTCGAGGGCGGGTATGGCTACACCTTC
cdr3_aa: CASLFEGGYGYTF

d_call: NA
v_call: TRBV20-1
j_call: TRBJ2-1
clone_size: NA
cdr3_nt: TGCAGTGCTAGAGGTGGGGACTACAATGAGCAGTTCTTC
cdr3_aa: CSARGGDYNEQFF

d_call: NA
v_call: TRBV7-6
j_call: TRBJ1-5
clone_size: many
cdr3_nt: TGTGCCAGCAGCTCCAACAGGGATCAGCCCCAGCATTTT
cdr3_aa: CASSSNRDQPQHF

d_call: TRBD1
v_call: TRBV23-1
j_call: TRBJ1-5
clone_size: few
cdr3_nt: TGCGCCAGCAGTCAAGCCTTTCTTTTCACACAGGGGAGGGATGGCAATCAGCCCCAGCATTTT
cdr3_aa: CASSQAFLFTQGRDGNQPQHF

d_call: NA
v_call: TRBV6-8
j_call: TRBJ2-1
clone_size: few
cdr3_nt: TGTGCCAGCAGTTACGTATACTCAGGGGACTCCTACAATGAGCAGTTCTTC
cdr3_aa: CASSYVYSGDSYNEQFF

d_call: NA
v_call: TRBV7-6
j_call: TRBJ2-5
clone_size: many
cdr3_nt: TGTGCCAGCAGCGTAGACACTGCTCTCCAAGAGACCCAGTACTTC
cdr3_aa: CASSVDTALQETQYF

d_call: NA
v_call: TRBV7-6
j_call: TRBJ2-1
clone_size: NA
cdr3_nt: TGTGCCAGCAGCTTATACAGCCTGAGCTCCTACAATGAGCAGTTCTTC
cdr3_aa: CASSLYSLSSYNEQFF

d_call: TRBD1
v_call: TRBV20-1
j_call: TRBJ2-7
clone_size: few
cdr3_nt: TGCAGTGGCGAGCCACTAACCGGGACAGGGCCCTACGAGCAGTACTTC
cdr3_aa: CSGEPLTGTGPYEQYF

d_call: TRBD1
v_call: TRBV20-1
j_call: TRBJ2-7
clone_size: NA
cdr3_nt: TGCAGTGCCCCTGCGGGGACAGGGGCTAGGGTCGAGCATGACTTC
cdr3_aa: CSAPAGTGARVEHDF

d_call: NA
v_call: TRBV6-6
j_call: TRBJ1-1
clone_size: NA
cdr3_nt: TGTGCCAGCAGACCACGCATGAACACTGAAGCTTTCTTT
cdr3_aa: CASRPRMNTEAFF

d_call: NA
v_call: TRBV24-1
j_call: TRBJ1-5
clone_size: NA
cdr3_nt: TGTGCCACCAGCGACGGACAGAGCAATCAGCCCCAGCATTTT
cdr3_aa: CATSDGQSNQPQHF

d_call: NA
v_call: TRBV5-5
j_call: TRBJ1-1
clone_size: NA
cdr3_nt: TGTGCCAGCAGCTTGGGGGGTTGGTCGGGGAACACTGAAGCTTTCTTT
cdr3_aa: CASSLGGWSGNTEAFF

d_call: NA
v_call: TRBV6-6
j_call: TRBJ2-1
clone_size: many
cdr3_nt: TGTGCCAGCACCCCAGAGGCATCCTACAATGAGCAGTTCTTC
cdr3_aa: CASTPEASYNEQFF

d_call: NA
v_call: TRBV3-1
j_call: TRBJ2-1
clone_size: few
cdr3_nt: TGTGCCAGCAGCCAAGAAAGGACTTCATACAATGAGCAGTTCTTC
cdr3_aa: CASSQERTSYNEQFF

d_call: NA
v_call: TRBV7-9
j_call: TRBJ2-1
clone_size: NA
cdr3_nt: TGTGCCAGCAGCTTAGCGTACAGGCAAACCTACAATGAGCAGTTCTTC
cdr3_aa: CASSLAYRQTYNEQFF

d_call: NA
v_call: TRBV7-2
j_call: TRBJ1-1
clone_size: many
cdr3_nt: TGTGCCAGCAGCTTAGTGGGAGTCGGGTATAGGGTGAACACTGAAGCTTTCTTT
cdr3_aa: CASSLVGVGYRVNTEAFF

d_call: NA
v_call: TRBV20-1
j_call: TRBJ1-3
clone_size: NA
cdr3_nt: TGCAGTGCCAGAGGGGGGAGCTCTGGAAACACCATATATTTT
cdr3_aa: CSARGGSSGNTIYF

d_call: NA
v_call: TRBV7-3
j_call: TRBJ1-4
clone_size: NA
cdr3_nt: TGTGCCAGCAGGTTACAGGGATCTAATGAAAAACTGTTTTTT
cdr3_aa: CASRLQGSNEKLFF

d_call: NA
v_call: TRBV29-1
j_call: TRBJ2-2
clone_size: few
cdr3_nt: TGCAGCGTTGACAGGGAGAACACCGGGGAGCTGTTTTTT
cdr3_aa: CSVDRENTGELFF

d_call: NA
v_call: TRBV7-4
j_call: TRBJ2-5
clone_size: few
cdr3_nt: TGTGCCAGCAGCACCTCGGACATGCTGGCCCAAGAGACCCAGTACTTC
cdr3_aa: CASSTSDMLAQETQYF

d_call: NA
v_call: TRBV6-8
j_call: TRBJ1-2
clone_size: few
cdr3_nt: TGTGCCAGCAGTTACCTGAATAACTATGGCTACACCTTC
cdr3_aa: CASSYLNNYGYTF

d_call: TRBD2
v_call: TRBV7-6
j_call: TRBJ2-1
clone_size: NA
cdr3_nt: TGTGCCAGCGGGGGGACTAGCATTGACAATGAGCAGTTCTTC
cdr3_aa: CASGGTSIDNEQFF

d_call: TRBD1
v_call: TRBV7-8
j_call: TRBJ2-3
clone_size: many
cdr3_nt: TGTGCCAGCAGTCCCGGACAGGGGGTAACAGATACGCAGTATTTT
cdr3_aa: CASSPGQGVTDTQYF

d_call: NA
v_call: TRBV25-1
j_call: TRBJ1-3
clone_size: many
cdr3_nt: TGTGCCAGCAAATCTGGGAACACCATATATTTT
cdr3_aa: CASKSGNTIYF

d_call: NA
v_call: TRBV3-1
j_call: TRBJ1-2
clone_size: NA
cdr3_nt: TGTGCCAGCAGCCCTTCCGCGACAGCGTATGGCTACACCTTC
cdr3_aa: CASSPSATAYGYTF

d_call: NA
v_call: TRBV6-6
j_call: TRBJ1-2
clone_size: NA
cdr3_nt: TGTGCCAGCAGTTACTCGATTATGGACTTGAGGGACTATGGCTACACCTTC
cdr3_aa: CASSYSIMDLRDYGYTF

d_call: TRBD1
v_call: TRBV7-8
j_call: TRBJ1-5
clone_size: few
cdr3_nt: TGTGCCAGCAGCTCTGACAGGACCCAGGGGGCCCAGCATTTT
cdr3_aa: CASSSDRTQGAQHF

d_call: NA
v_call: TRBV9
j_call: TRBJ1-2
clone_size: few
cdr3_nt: TGTGCCAGCAGCGCTGGGGGCAGGGTACTCAACTATGGCTACACCTTC
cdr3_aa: CASSAGGRVLNYGYTF